This TCR beta chain is from a study of blood T cell repertoires in COVID-19. Study in general: Acute and convalescent COVID-19 specimens originated in the United States, Italy and Spain.

The CDR3 consists of 15 residues. The germline CDR1 and CDR2 sequences are LGHDT and YNNKEL (reference sequence). V dropped 2 bases and J dropped 5; count of bases not matched to a gene: 7. Living in 20 to 30 US areas, the participants were between 18 and 89 years of age. Original analysis: Estimates of nucleated cell counts were drawn from the amplification of reference gene primers. TCRdb's table, derived via immunoSEQ multiplex PCR, lists solely in-frame clones and lacks some. The V and J calls and clone size were taken over from that table, and D and trimming were inferred from the DNA. Of 150,000 to 200,000 clones detected, 82% appear once; the ten largest clones hold 11%. This clone was picked up one time.

This clonotype originated in a man aged 50-60 years who had recovered from COVID-19. Source material: PBMCs or T cells enriched from blood (not recorded which). The V call is TRBV3-1 (or the pseudogene TRBV3-2), the J call TRBJ2-3; 7 positions agree with TRBD2. The CDR3 sequence is CASSQRILAGDTQYF. CDR3 DNA: TGTGCCAGCAGCCAACGAATTTTAGCGGGAGATACGCAGTATTTT.